Reported below is one T cell receptor beta chain. Its target antigen remains unknown. No per-base quality is available; no much larger clone lies one base away. The entry originates in a study of technical replicates of blood from a few donors (dated by TCRdb to the late 2010s). The library was obtained by the immunoSEQ multiplex PCR assay. This is the immuneACCESS table as TCRdb keeps it, with only in-frame sequences that have V and J called. A part of the clones is gone; compared with another copy, unresolved V genes explain less than half, and the rest is unexplained. Across this sample there are around 69,000 clones, with around 86% seen only once. Together, the top ten hold 4.5% to 5.5% of the sample. Reading the germline V gene gives CDR1 SGHTA and CDR2 FQGNSA. There are 16 amino acids in the CDR3, from cysteine to phenylalanine inclusive. The sequence is cut down to CDR3 DNA, 48 bases in frame from base 1. Relative to germline, V is 4 bases shorter and J is 0 bases shorter, with 14 bases between their ends.

The receptor's source is a human donor in good health. Some clones in this sample may be carry-over from other donors' samples. Sequences were obtained from PBMCs. Recombination linked TRBV7-2 to TRBJ2-3; tentative D gene TRBD2, with 6 bases matching. The encoded CDR3 is CASSSRTTASTDTQYF. The DNA is as follows: TGTGCCAGCAGCTCCCGGACTACCGCTAGCACAGATACGCAGTATTTT.